This T cell receptor (beta chain) was documented in a study of T-cell memory formation after mild COVID-19 (dated by TCRdb to about 2021). Concerning the study at large: TCR sequence clusters from the two donors were found to be largely donor specific. Longitudinal TCRalpha and TCRbeta repertoire sequencing tracked T-cell clones expanding and contracting after mild COVID-19 in two donors. Two young, previously healthy adult volunteers made up the cohort, one male and one female. What the work shows at the level of the full study, not this receptor alone: The detection of some responding clones in pre-infection memory suggests that pre-existing cross-reactive memory T cells joined the SARS-CoV-2 response. Balanced CD4/CD8 phenotypes were observed for clones contracting from day 15 to 85, whereas a bias towards CD4+ was observed for a second wave of clones expanding from day 15 to 37. Contracting CD4+ clones were located mainly in the CM and EM memory subsets, whereas CD8+ clones were found to be enriched in EMRA. Whether the second-wave clones peaking on day 37 were SARS-CoV-2 specific was not confirmed. The study covered only a couple of mild cases, and larger cohorts including severe cases with pre-infection samples were considered necessary.

Ficoll-Paque density gradient centrifugation was the method used to isolate PBMCs. The sequencer listed for this sample is Illumina NovaSeq 6000. cDNA libraries for TCRalpha and TCRbeta were prepared by 5'RACE using constant-segment primers, with sample barcodes and unique molecular identifiers added. Trizol reagent was used to extract RNA from every sample. Libraries were amplified in two PCR steps, with a second sample barcode and Illumina TruSeq adapters added in the second step. The libraries were sequenced on an Illumina NovaSeq using 2 x 150 bp paired-end reads. The paper's processing steps were these. Reads were demultiplexed and collapsed into UMI-guided consensus sequences with migec v1.2.7. With mixcr v2.1.11, UMI consensuses were aligned to TRA and TRB V and J templates and assembled into clonotypes. A clonotype was counted as expanded or contracted only if both edgeR and NoisET called the change significant, with noise models trained on biological replicates. For edgeR calls, a false discovery rate-adjusted p below 0.01 and a log2 fold-change threshold of 1 were applied. As an exploratory analysis of dynamics, PCA with hierarchical clustering was applied to max-normalized trajectories of the 1000 most abundant clonotypes. The CD4 or CD8 phenotype of responding clones was assigned using the separately sequenced CD4+ and CD8+ repertoires. Using fastp trimming at Q25 and MiXCR clonotype assembly, TCRdb reanalyzed the public sequencing data and kept in-frame beta chains. Each entry is one CDR3 protein sequence, shown with its most common DNA and genes. The V and J calls follow TCRdb's processing rather than the paper's. The sample data list over 120,000 distinct CDR3 sequences, and around 25% of these were observed just once. Jointly, the top ten make up less than 25% of the sample.

This clonotype was observed a handful of times. What this receptor recognizes is not known. Per-base quality was not reported, and no clone a single base away is much larger than it. The CDR3, from cysteine to phenylalanine, totals 16 residues. Of all the DNA, just the CDR3 is kept, 48 bases in frame from base 1. As encoded in the germline V gene (reference sequence), CDR1 is SEHNR while CDR2 is FQNEAQ. V loses 4 bases at its end and J loses 0 bases; junction bases beyond the gene matches: 6. Recombination linked TRBV7-9 to TRBJ1-3; TRBD1 agrees with 7 junctional bases. Sequencing was done on a sample of PBMCs or a T cell subset sorted from them (not recorded which). This receptor was identified in an adult woman who had mild COVID-19 (a few samples of this study predate the infection). The sample titles of this study are shuffled in the database, so cell type and time point are left out; the donor was told from shared clones. At the DNA level, the sequence is TGTGCCAGCAGCTCCACAGGGGTCACCTCTGGAAACACCATATATTTT. This sequence encodes CASSSTGVTSGNTIYF.